What follows are 19 T cell receptor beta chains derived from one specimen sequenced in a study of CD8 T cells in ankylosing spondylitis. From the 5' RACE reads, TCRdb called clonotypes with MiXCR, one entry per CDR3 protein. The sample holds 200,000 or so distinct CDR3 sequences; around 13% are singletons and the top ten take approximately 10%. The sample comprised blood, either unsorted or a sorted T cell fraction (not recorded which). The receptor source for this set is a female donor with ankylosing spondylitis or in good health (not recorded which).

This clonotype was counted at least ten times. The chain uses TRBV20-1 and TRBJ2-2; TRBD2 is a possible D gene (6 bases). The ends were cut back, 3 bases at V and 0 bases at J, with 8 bases in the middle. CDR1 is DFQATT, CDR2 SNEGSKA, per germline (reference sequence). This CDR3 comprises 14 residues. The CDR3 loop is CSASVAANTGELFF. CDR3 DNA sequence: TGCAGTGCTAGCGTAGCGGCGAACACCGGGGAGCTGTTTTTT.

This clonotype was seen many times. The chain joins TRBV11-2 to TRBJ2-7; D perhaps matches TRBD1 (5 bases). CDR1 is SGHAT and CDR2 is FQNNGV in the germline V gene. With 3 bases removed from V and 2 bases from J, the gap between germline ends came to 17 bases. The CDR3 sequence is 16 residues long. CDR3 protein: CASSFARVKFAYEQYF. The CDR3 bases are TGTGCCAGCAGCTTTGCCAGGGTAAAGTTTGCCTACGAGCAGTACTTC.

This clonotype was picked up many times. V is TRBV5-1 and J is TRBJ2-1; a weak D match, TRBD2 (5 bases). Germline-derived CDR1 and CDR2 are SGHRS and YFSETQ. Trimming shortened V by 7 bases and J by 0 bases, and 14 bases separated the two germline ends. The CDR3 runs 15 residues. This chain's CDR3 is CASGELQSSYNEQFF. The DNA for the CDR3 is TGCGCCAGCGGGGAGTTACAGAGCTCCTACAATGAGCAGTTCTTC. Using reference TRBV5-1 and TRBJ2-1 for the parts outside the CDR3, the full variable domain is KAGVTQTPRYLIKTRGQQVTLSCSPISGHRSVSWYQQTPGQGLQFLFEYFSETQRNKGNFPGRFSGRQFSNSRSEMNVSTLELGDSALYLCASGELQSSYNEQFFGPGTRLTVL.

This clonotype was seen a handful of times. The chain is built from TRBV28 and TRBJ1-5; 7 bases line up with TRBD1. Germline V gene sequence: CDR1 MDHEN, CDR2 SYDVKM. This CDR3 contains 14 residues. CDR3 loop: CASLRGYSNQPQHF. Written as DNA, the CDR3 is TGTGCATCGCTCAGGGGGTATAGCAATCAGCCCCAGCATTTT.

This clonotype came up a few times. J is TRBJ1-5 and V is TRBV6-2 or TRBV6-3; a weak D match, TRBD1 (5 bases). The CDR3 contains 14 residues. Germline V gene lookup returns CDR1 MNHEY and CDR2 SVGEGT. Between the trimmed V and J ends, which lost 2 bases and 3 bases, there was a span of 8 bases. CDR3 region: CASSYRGANQPQHF. CDR3 in DNA: TGTGCCAGCAGTTACCGAGGGGCCAATCAGCCCCAGCATTTT.

The V and J genes are TRBV4-2 and TRBJ2-7, with TRBD2 matching over 11 bases. Trimming cost V 2 bases and J 6 bases; bases outside gene matches: 12. The germline V gene has CDR1 LGHNA and CDR2 YNFKEQ. CDR3 size: 17 residues. The chain's CDR3 is CASSQQTSGISTSEQYF. The DNA for the CDR3 is TGTGCCAGCAGCCAACAGACTAGCGGGATATCTACGTCCGAGCAGTACTTC.

This sequence joins TRBV12-3 or TRBV12-4 and TRBJ2-7, with 9 bases fitting TRBD2. V trimming: 3 bases; J trimming: 2 bases; junction bases outside the gene matches: 5. This CDR3 comprises 15 residues. The CDR3, as DNA: TGTGCCAGCAGTTTTAGCGGGAGTAGAACCTACGAGCAGTACTTC. Residues: CASSFSGSRTYEQYF.

This clonotype was found many times. The genes are TRBV12-3 or TRBV12-4 and TRBJ2-2, with D uncertain. V gave up 6 bases and J gave up 3 bases, with 14 bases separating them. This CDR3 has 15 amino acids. Here the CDR3 reads CASSPEGPDTGELFF. The CDR3 DNA is TGTGCCAGCAGCCCTGAAGGCCCGGACACCGGGGAGCTGTTTTTT.

This clonotype appeared a few times. The J gene is TRBJ2-1, the V gene TRBV6-2 or TRBV6-3; D remains ambiguous. With 6 bases removed from V and 0 bases from J, the gap between germline ends came to 9 bases. The CDR3 extends over 14 amino acids. Germline CDR1 reads MNHEY; CDR2 reads SVGEGT. Written as DNA, the CDR3 is TGTGCCAGCAGGTCTGTGGGCTCCTACAATGAGCAGTTCTTC. Translating gives CASRSVGSYNEQFF.

Many counts were recorded for this clonotype. This chain uses TRBV27 with TRBJ2-3, with D perhaps matching TRBD2 (6 bases). The CDR3 extends over 15 amino acids. Trimming took 1 base from V and 5 from J, leaving 13 bases between them. The germline gives CDR1 MNHEY, CDR2 SMNVEV (reference sequence). As DNA, the CDR3 is TGTGCCAGCAGTTTATTGCAGGGAGGTGGAGATACGCAGTATTTT. Its protein is CASSLLQGGGDTQYF.

This clonotype was recorded many times. CDR3: CATSDSGPGYTF. The CDR3 DNA sequence: TGTGCCACCAGTGATTCGGGTCCTGGCTACACCTTC. V gene TRBV24-1 combines with J gene TRBJ1-2; D unclear. V was clipped by 2 bases and J by 7 bases, with 7 bases between them. This CDR3 contains 12 residues. Germline V gene sequence: CDR1 KGHDR, CDR2 SFDVKD.

Of note for this clonotype: A much larger clone sits a single nucleotide away, making a read error possible. In this CDR3 the conserved last residue, phenylalanine or tryptophan, is missing, so a read error is likely. V is TRBV20-1 and J is TRBJ2-5; TRBD2 matches 10 bases. The CDR3 spans 14 residues. V shed 5 bases and J 3 bases; nucleotides not matched to a gene: 6. Germline loops: CDR1 DFQATT, CDR2 SNEGSKA (reference sequence). CDR3 nucleotide sequence: TGCAGTGCTCCACGGACTAGCGGCGAAGAGACCCAGTACTAC. As protein: CSAPRTSGEETQYY.

This clonotype showed up many times. This chain connects TRBV10-3 to TRBJ1-5, with D maybe TRBD1 (6 bases). Per germline, CDR1 ENHRY and CDR2 SYGVKD. Trimming took 3 bases from V and 6 from J, leaving 12 bases between them. The CDR3 sequence is 14 residues long. As DNA, the CDR3 is TGTGCCATCAGTGATTACAGGGTCGGTCAGCCCCAGCATTTT. Translating it yields CAISDYRVGQPQHF.

This clonotype was observed at least ten times. This chain joins TRBV10-3 and TRBJ2-1; 9 positions agree with TRBD2. Trimming took 3 bases from V and 8 from J; bases not matched to a gene: 8. This CDR3 contains 15 residues. The germline V gene encodes CDR1 ENHRY and CDR2 SYGVKD. The chain's CDR3 is CAISDIAGGPDEQFF. The CDR3 DNA sequence: TGTGCCATCAGTGATATTGCGGGAGGGCCCGATGAGCAGTTCTTC.

This clonotype was seen many times. This chain joins TRBV28 and TRBJ2-5; 7 bases fit TRBD2. This CDR3 contains 14 residues. Germline CDR1 reads MDHEN; CDR2 reads SYDVKM. Trimming at V came to 2 bases and at J to 2 bases, leaving 2 bases not matched to a gene. CDR3 protein: CASSLRGLQETQYF. The CDR3 DNA reads TGTGCCAGCAGTTTAAGGGGACTACAAGAGACCCAGTACTTC.

This clonotype was counted a few times. The V and J genes are TRBV24-1 and TRBJ2-5, with 9 bases fitting TRBD1. J was trimmed by 4 bases and V by 4 bases; bases with no gene match: 9. Germline V lookup: CDR1 KGHDR, CDR2 SFDVKD. The CDR3 runs 16 residues. CDR3 sequence (DNA): TGTGCCACCAGTGAAAGCGGACAGGGGAGAGGAGAGACCCAGTACTTC. It codes for CATSESGQGRGETQYF.

This clonotype was counted at least ten times. The chain couples TRBV27 to TRBJ1-2; D might be TRBD1 (5 bases). CDR1 is MNHEY and CDR2 is SMNVEV in the germline V gene (reference sequence). Between the trimmed V and J ends, which lost 0 bases and 3 bases, there was a span of 11 bases. CDR3 length: 15 amino acids. The CDR3 bases are TGTGCCAGCAGTTTATCGGCGGGACGACACTATGGCTACACCTTC. Amino acid sequence: CASSLSAGRHYGYTF.

This clonotype was counted between two and nine times. The V and J genes are TRBV12-3 or TRBV12-4 and TRBJ1-4; unclear D gene. V was cut by 7 bases and J by 2 bases, with 11 bases left in between. The CDR3 sequence is 14 residues long. CDR3 protein: CASTPDLTNEKLFF. The CDR3 DNA sequence: TGTGCCAGCACCCCGGACCTGACTAATGAAAAACTGTTTTTT.

This clonotype was observed many times. The CDR3 nucleotides are TGTGCCAGCAGCTACCAGTTGAGCGGGAGGACCGGGGAGCTGTTTTTT. Amino acids: CASSYQLSGRTGELFF. The genes are TRBV5-8 and TRBJ2-2; 9 nucleotides line up with TRBD2. V lost 3 bases to trimming and J lost 5 bases; unmatched junction nucleotides: 8. Germline V lookup: CDR1 SGHTS, CDR2 YDEGEE. CDR3 length: 16 amino acids.